This TCR beta chain was found in a study of T cell clonotyping in hematopoietic cell transplantation. The V end lost 7 bases, the J end lost 1 base, and 4 bases lay between the germline ends. Germline V CDR1 and CDR2: SQVTM, ANQGSEA. The CDR3 extends over 11 amino acids. A remark on this clone: The antigen is unknown.

TCRdb's table, derived via immunoSEQ multiplex PCR, lists solely in-frame clones and lacks some. The sample consists of 10,000 or so clones, over 70% of them appearing once. Study conclusions and caveats: Cells were unsorted, so CD4 and CD8 contributions were not separated. Recipient TCR diversity dropped after transplant; expanded clonotypes rose from day 30 to 180. Higher Inverse Simpson Index values in graft donor and pretransplant recipient predicted broader posttransplant TCR diversity.

Sequences were derived from PBMCs, sampled 30 days after allogeneic stem cell transplant. The sequence was obtained from a female patient in her thirties or forties who had an allogeneic stem cell transplant from a related donor, so T cells may come from the graft donor. Some clones in this sample may be carry-over from other donors' samples. This chain joins TRBV29-1 and TRBJ2-2; D gene unclear. DNA of the CDR3: TGCAGCGCAGAGAACACCGGGGAGCTGTTTTTT. Protein sequence: CSAENTGELFF.